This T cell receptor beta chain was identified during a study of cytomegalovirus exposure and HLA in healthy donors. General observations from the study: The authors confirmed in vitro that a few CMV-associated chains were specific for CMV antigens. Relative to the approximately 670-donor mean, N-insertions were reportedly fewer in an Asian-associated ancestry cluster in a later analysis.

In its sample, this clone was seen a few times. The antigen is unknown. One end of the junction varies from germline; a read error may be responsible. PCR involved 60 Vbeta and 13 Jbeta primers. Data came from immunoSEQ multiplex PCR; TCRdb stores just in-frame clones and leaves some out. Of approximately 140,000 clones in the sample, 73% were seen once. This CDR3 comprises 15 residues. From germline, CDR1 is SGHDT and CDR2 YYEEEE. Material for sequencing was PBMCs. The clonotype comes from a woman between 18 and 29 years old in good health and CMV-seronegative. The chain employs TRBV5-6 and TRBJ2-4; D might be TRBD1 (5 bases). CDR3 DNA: TGTGCCAGCAGCTTGGGACAGCCCATCAGGAACAGTCAGTACTTC. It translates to CASSLGQPIRNSQYF.